The clone carrying this T cell receptor beta chain was counted between two and nine times. No antigen is known for it. The data were taken from a study of spatial heterogeneity in lung cancer. Overall study context: The donors comprised approximately 72 untreated early-stage non-small cell lung cancer patients. Study observations and caveats: Resection blood, more than follow-up blood, showed ubiquitous expanded tumor TCRs.

V gave up 3 bases and J gave up 0 bases, with 10 bases separating them. The CDR3 contains 15 residues. Germline V gives CDR1 SGDLS, CDR2 YYNGEE. A unique molecular identifier was carried by every single TCR cDNA molecule. TCRdb called the 5' RACE reads again in MiXCR, with one record for every CDR3 protein. The table lists some 110,000 distinct CDR3 sequences, 12% of them singletons, with roughly 15% in the top ten. Regarding time point: blood at routine non-recurrence follow-up after resection. Whole RNA obtained from tumor, nontumor lung or frozen PBMC underwent sequencing without sorting. The source was PBMCs, collected at follow-up. The clonotype was recovered from a male donor with early-stage non-small cell lung cancer. The J gene is TRBJ1-3, the V gene TRBV9; D might be TRBD1 (5 bases). The CDR3 loop reads CASSGTGFSGNTIYF. In DNA form, the CDR3 reads TGTGCCAGCAGCGGTACAGGATTCTCTGGAAACACCATATATTTT.